These 25 T cell receptor beta chains were all obtained from the same sample, sequenced in a study of blood T cell repertoires in COVID-19. The data were produced by immunoSEQ multiplex PCR, yet TCRdb's version contains in-frame clones alone and is incomplete. The sample carries about 250,000 clones, about nine tenths recorded once. Sequencing was carried out using PBMCs or T cells enriched from blood (not recorded which). Source of these receptors: a man aged 40-55 years who had recovered from COVID-19.

The chain joins TRBV28 to TRBJ2-7; D possibly corresponds to TRBD2 (5 bases). V lost 6 bases and J 1 base, leaving 10 bases between the germline ends. The CDR3 has 13 residues. Germline assignment: CDR1 MDHEN and CDR2 SYDVKM. CDR3 residues: CASSPGSSYEQYF. The DNA for the CDR3 is TGTGCCAGCAGCCCGGGGTCTTCCTACGAGCAGTACTTC.

This clone was seen only a few times. This sequence joins TRBV30 and TRBJ2-7; the match to TRBD1 covers 7 bases. Per germline, CDR1 GTSNPN and CDR2 SVGIG (reference sequence). The CDR3 totals 14 residues. Trimming took 4 bases from V and 0 from J; bases not matched to a gene: 6. CDR3 sequence (DNA): TGTGCCTGGATGGACAGGAGGAGCTCCTACGAGCAGTACTTC. Translated, it gives CAWMDRRSSYEQYF.

The chain couples TRBV27 to TRBJ2-7; D remains unclear. This CDR3 contains 13 residues. Germline V gene data show CDR1 as MNHEY and CDR2 as SMNVEV (reference sequence). V shed 4 bases and J shed 2 bases, with 9 bases lying between them. In nucleotides, the CDR3 is TGTGCCAGCAGTTCGAGGTTTCCCTACGAGCAGTACTTC. Protein sequence: CASSSRFPYEQYF.

The chain recombines TRBV30 with TRBJ1-5; tentative D call: TRBD1 (6 bases). This CDR3 contains 16 residues. With 3 bases removed from V and 4 bases from J, the gap between germline ends came to 19 bases. Germline V gene data show CDR1 as GTSNPN and CDR2 as SVGIG (reference sequence). The CDR3 sequence is CAWSLAPGQTNQPQHF. CDR3 DNA: TGTGCCTGGAGCCTCGCACCGGGACAAACAAATCAGCCCCAGCATTTT.

The V gene is TRBV11-1, the J gene TRBJ1-1; a weak D match, TRBD1 (6 bases). Per the germline V gene, CDR1 is SGHAT and CDR2 is FQDESV (reference sequence). V was pared by 3 bases and J by 8 bases, with 16 bases between. This CDR3 has 14 residues. The DNA for the CDR3 is TGTGCCAGCAGCTTCAGGACAGCTGCCATGGAAGCTTTCTTT. Protein sequence: CASSFRTAAMEAFF.

The chain uses TRBV7-6 and TRBJ1-1; 8 bases line up with TRBD1. J was trimmed by 3 bases and V by 1 base; bases with no gene match: 22. CDR1 SGHVS and CDR2 FNYEAQ come from the germline V gene. This CDR3 contains 21 residues. The CDR3 protein is CASSLDGAGGRIGTPDTEAFF. Written as DNA, the CDR3 is TGTGCCAGCAGCTTAGATGGGGCAGGGGGCAGGATTGGGACTCCGGACACTGAAGCTTTCTTT.

This chain connects TRBV19 to TRBJ1-2; TRBD1 agrees at 8 bases. Germline CDR1 reads LNHDA; CDR2 reads SQIVND (reference sequence). The CDR3 runs 17 residues. With 4 bases clipped from V and 0 bases from J, the junction kept 10 bases outside the gene matches. This CDR3 is CASSTRTGPESNYGYTF. DNA for the CDR3: TGTGCCAGTAGTACCCGGACAGGGCCAGAATCTAACTATGGCTACACCTTC.

The chain employs TRBV19 and TRBJ1-2, with TRBD1 as a possible D gene (6 bases). The CDR3 is made up of 14 amino acids. Germline CDR1 is LNHDA and CDR2 is SQIVND (reference sequence). The V and J ends lost 4 bases and 4 bases respectively, with 13 bases between them. CDR3: CASSRLGQPYGYTF. The CDR3 coding sequence is TGTGCCAGTAGTAGATTAGGACAGCCCTATGGCTACACCTTC.

This chain joins TRBV29-1 and TRBJ1-1; D gene uncertain. The germline V gene encodes CDR1 SQVTM and CDR2 ANQGSEA. Deletions cut 4 bases from V and 6 bases from J, with 12 bases between. The CDR3 has 12 residues. CDR3 in DNA: TGCAGCGTTGTCGTAATGGGAGCTGAAGCTTTCTTT. It encodes CSVVVMGAEAFF.

The rearrangement joins TRBV5-1 to TRBJ2-1, with 9 bases aligning to TRBD1. V shed 4 bases and J 6 bases; nucleotides not matched to a gene: 11. The CDR3 is 16 amino acids. Germline assignment: CDR1 SGHRS and CDR2 YFSETQ. The CDR3 DNA reads as TGCGCCAGCAGCCCGTTGACAGGGGGACTCGGCAATGAGCAGTTCTTC. Its translation is CASSPLTGGLGNEQFF.

J is TRBJ2-3 and V is TRBV5-6, with a weak D call TRBD2 (7 bases). V lost 10 bases, J lost 0 bases, and 15 bases lay in between. The CDR3 contains 14 residues. Germline V gene lookup returns CDR1 SGHDT and CDR2 YYEEEE. CDR3 coding DNA: TGTGCCGCGGCGCGGGGGCCTAGCACAGATACGCAGTATTTT. This sequence encodes CAAARGPSTDTQYF.

The CDR3 DNA reads TGCGCCAGCAGCTTGATACTTCAAGAGACCCAGTACTTC. It specifies CASSLILQETQYF. The genes are TRBV5-1 and TRBJ2-5; D is unresolved. V was clipped by 1 base and J by 2 bases, with 6 bases between them. The CDR3 contains 13 residues. Germline CDR1 is SGHRS and CDR2 is YFSETQ. The full variable domain, its missing parts supplied by reference TRBV5-1 and TRBJ2-5, is KAGVTQTPRYLIKTRGQQVTLSCSPISGHRSVSWYQQTPGQGLQFLFEYFSETQRNKGNFPGRFSGRQFSNSRSEMNVSTLELGDSALYLCASSLILQETQYFGPGTRLLVL.

This clone was seen just once. Written as DNA, the CDR3 is TGCAGCGTTGAACGGCAGGGTTTGGCTGAAGCTTTCTTT. It specifies CSVERQGLAEAFF. The V and J genes are TRBV29-1 and TRBJ1-1; a possible D gene is TRBD1 (5 bases). From germline, CDR1 is SQVTM and CDR2 ANQGSEA. V lost 2 bases and J 6 bases, leaving 13 bases between the germline ends. The CDR3 has 13 residues.

V and J are TRBV6-2 or TRBV6-3 and TRBJ2-6; 9 bases fit TRBD1. CDR1 MNHEY and CDR2 SVGEGT come from the germline V gene. The CDR3 sequence is 16 residues long. V shed 5 bases and J 1 base; nucleotides not matched to a gene: 3. The DNA of the CDR3 is TGTGCCAGCAGTCCCGGGACAGGGTCTGGGGCCAACGTCCTGACTTTC. Amino acid sequence: CASSPGTGSGANVLTF.

The V gene is TRBV7-6, the J gene TRBJ2-1; D is undetermined. Between the trimmed V and J ends, which lost 2 bases and 6 bases, there was a span of 8 bases. CDR1 and CDR2 from the germline V gene are SGHVS and FNYEAQ. This CDR3 contains 13 residues. DNA for the CDR3: TGTGCCAGCAGCTTACTGGCTAGCAATGAGCAGTTCTTC. Translated: CASSLLASNEQFF.

This chain uses TRBV5-6 with TRBJ1-4; D might be TRBD1 (5 bases). The V and J ends lost 5 bases and 7 bases respectively, with 15 bases between them. This CDR3 spans 14 amino acids. Germline assignment: CDR1 SGHDT and CDR2 YYEEEE. CDR3: CASSEAGRSEKLFF. CDR3 coding DNA: TGTGCCAGCAGTGAAGCGGGACGGAGTGAAAAACTGTTTTTT.

The genes are TRBV7-8 and TRBJ1-4, with D tentatively TRBD1 (6 bases). The germline gives CDR1 SGHVS, CDR2 FQNEAQ. The CDR3 extends over 17 amino acids. Trimming stripped 0 bases from V and 1 base from J, with 12 bases between. This chain's CDR3 is CASSLAPRTVTNEKLFF. The CDR3 DNA sequence: TGTGCCAGCAGCTTAGCGCCGCGGACAGTAACTAATGAAAAACTGTTTTTT.

This clone was counted once. J is TRBJ1-2 and V is TRBV5-4; TRBD1 agrees at 9 bases. Germline lookup yields CDR1 SGHNT and CDR2 YYREEE (reference sequence). The CDR3 sequence is 14 residues long. V shed 4 bases, J shed 2 bases, and the junction held 3 bases outside the gene matches. The CDR3 sequence is CASSQGQGNYGYTF. The CDR3 DNA follows: TGTGCCAGCAGCCAGGGACAGGGCAACTATGGCTACACCTTC.

The chain has TRBV28 and TRBJ2-3; a possible D gene is TRBD1 (6 bases). Trimming shortened V by 2 bases and J by 4 bases, and 10 bases separated the two germline ends. The CDR3 is 14 residues long. Looked up from germline, CDR1 is MDHEN and CDR2 is SYDVKM. CDR3 coding DNA: TGTGCCAGCAGTTTAAACAGGGAACCAGATACGCAGTATTTT. This translates into CASSLNREPDTQYF.

This rearrangement joins TRBV7-6 to TRBJ1-1; TRBD1 matches at 11 bases. CDR3 length equals 16 residues. The J segment lost 1 base and the V segment lost 5 bases, leaving 6 bases of the junction unmatched. The germline CDR1 and CDR2 sequences are SGHVS and FNYEAQ. As DNA, the CDR3 is TGTGCCAGCAGCGGGACAGGGGGAAACAGGAACACTGAAGCTTTCTTT. Translating gives CASSGTGGNRNTEAFF. Full variable domain (missing parts from reference TRBV7-6 and TRBJ1-1): GAGVSQSPRYKVTKRGQDVALRCDPISGHVSLYWYRQALGQGPEFLTYFNYEAQQDKSGLPNDRFSAERPEGSISTLTIQRTEQRDSAMYRCASSGTGGNRNTEAFFGQGTRLTVV.

The sample holds one count of this clone. The chain links TRBV19 to TRBJ1-3, with a possible D match to TRBD1 (5 bases). The CDR3 is 14 amino acids. V gave up 4 bases and J gave up 2 bases, with 9 bases separating them. Looked up from germline, CDR1 is LNHDA and CDR2 is SQIVND (reference sequence). CDR3 in amino acids: CASSRAGAGNTIYF. The CDR3 nucleotides read TGTGCCAGTAGTAGAGCGGGGGCTGGAAACACCATATATTTT.

V gene TRBV30 combines with J gene TRBJ2-7, with D perhaps given as TRBD1 or TRBD2 (9 bases each). Germline V gives CDR1 GTSNPN, CDR2 SVGIG (reference sequence). The CDR3 is 23 amino acids. Trimming cost V 3 bases and J 0 bases, with 39 bases left between them. The CDR3 nucleotides read TGTGCCTGGAGCACCTTTCTACCGGACAGGGGTGACCCGCAGCGGGAGGTCTCCTACGAGCAGTACTTC. It is translated as CAWSTFLPDRGDPQREVSYEQYF. Together with reference TRBV30 and TRBJ2-7, the CDR3 gives the full variable domain: SQTIHQWPATLVQPVGSPLSLECTVEGTSNPNLYWYRQAAGRGLQLLFYSVGIGQISSEVPQNLSASRPQDRQFILSSKKLLLSDSGFYLCAWSTFLPDRGDPQREVSYEQYFGPGTRLTVT.

The table lists this clone with many counts. V and J are TRBV19 and TRBJ2-1; D remains ambiguous. The CDR3 extends over 14 amino acids. Germline V gene lookup returns CDR1 LNHDA and CDR2 SQIVND (reference sequence). Between the trimmed V and J ends, which lost 3 bases and 8 bases, there was a span of 14 bases. CDR3 region: CASSIGPESDEQFF. Written as DNA, the CDR3 is TGTGCCAGTAGTATTGGCCCGGAGAGTGATGAGCAGTTCTTC.

In this sample, this clone turned up once. The CDR3 sequence is CASSWAGASYGYTF. The CDR3 DNA reads as TGTGCCAGCAGCTGGGCAGGGGCTTCCTATGGCTACACCTTC. This sequence joins TRBV7-9 and TRBJ1-2; a weak D match, TRBD1 (6 bases). This CDR3 region has 14 residues. Per germline, CDR1 SEHNR and CDR2 FQNEAQ (reference sequence). With 4 bases removed from V and 4 bases from J, the gap between germline ends came to 13 bases.

In this sample, this clone turned up once. The chain joins TRBV6-5 to TRBJ1-2, with 10 bases matching TRBD1. Germline V gene sequence: CDR1 MNHEY, CDR2 SVGAGI. V dropped 10 bases and J dropped 4; count of bases not matched to a gene: 6. The CDR3 length is 13 residues. The CDR3 here is CATWDRGVYGYTF. For the CDR3, the DNA is TGTGCCACCTGGGACAGGGGCGTCTATGGCTACACCTTC.